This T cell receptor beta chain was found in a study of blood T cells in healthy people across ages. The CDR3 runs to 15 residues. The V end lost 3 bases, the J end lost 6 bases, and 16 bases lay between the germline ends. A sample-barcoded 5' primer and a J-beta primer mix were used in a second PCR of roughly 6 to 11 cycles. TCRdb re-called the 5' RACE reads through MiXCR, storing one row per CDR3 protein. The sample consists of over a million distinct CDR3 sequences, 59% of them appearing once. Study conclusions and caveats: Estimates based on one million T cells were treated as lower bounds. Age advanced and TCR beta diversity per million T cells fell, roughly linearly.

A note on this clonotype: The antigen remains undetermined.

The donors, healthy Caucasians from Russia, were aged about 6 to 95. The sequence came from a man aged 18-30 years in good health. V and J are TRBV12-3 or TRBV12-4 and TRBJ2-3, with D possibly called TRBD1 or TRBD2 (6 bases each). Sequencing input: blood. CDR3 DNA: TGTGCCAGCAGTTTTAGGGGGGTTAGCGAGGATACGCAGTATTTT. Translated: CASSFRGVSEDTQYF.